This T cell receptor (beta chain) originates from a study of shared T cell receptors in the human thymus. The protocol was immunoSEQ multiplex PCR, while the TCRdb copy is restricted to in-frame clones and leaves out a portion. The sample lists approximately 660,000 clones, roughly 90% seen once, with about 0.01% in the top ten. This CDR3 region has 16 residues. Losses at the gene ends were 3 bases for V and 5 bases for J; bases not matched to a gene: 10. Germline V gene sequence: CDR1 MRHNA, CDR2 SNTAGT. This sample also appeared in a second study, on human thymus T cells. In that study: Thymus tissue was removed during corrective cardiac surgery. A high degree of thymic repertoire overlap among unrelated individuals was reported in related research.

This chain joins TRBV6-4 and TRBJ2-5, with 9 bases fitting TRBD1. The source material was thymocytes. The TCR sequence derives from a boy less than two years old with a congenital heart defect. The CDR3 sequence: CASSEKGDRVLETQYF. The DNA for the CDR3 is TGTGCCAGCAGTGAGAAAGGGGACAGGGTTTTGGAGACCCAGTACTTC.